This T cell receptor (beta chain) was retrieved from a study of blood T cell repertoires in COVID-19. The germline V gene encodes CDR1 SGHAT and CDR2 FQNNGV. This CDR3 is 18 amino acids long. The V and J ends lost 2 bases and 4 bases respectively, with 18 bases between them. The assay was immunoSEQ multiplex PCR, and TCRdb's table has in-frame clones only and misses some. Of approximately 120,000 clones in the sample, around 81% were seen once. The V gene is TRBV11-2, the J gene TRBJ2-6, with a possible D match to TRBD2 (7 bases). Specimen: peripheral blood. The receptor comes from a man aged 25 to 40 with COVID-19, enrolled during active disease. For the CDR3, the DNA is TGTGCCAGCAGCTTAATCAAGAGCGGGACAAAGGGGGCCAACGTCCTGACTTTC. Translation: CASSLIKSGTKGANVLTF.